These 17 T cell receptor beta chains were all obtained from the same sample, sequenced in a study of T cells expressing NK-cell markers. Reanalyzing the 5' RACE reads, TCRdb keeps one entry per CDR3 protein, without DNA. The sample has 400,000 to 550,000 distinct CDR3 sequences. Sequencing used blood T cells: a sorted CD56 or NKG2C T cell subset, CD4+ or CD8+ T cells, or bulk PBMC T cells (not recorded which). These receptors were collected from a woman between 18 and 75 years old in good health.

The chain carries TRBV7-9 and TRBJ1-2; TCRdb's assignment of TRBD1 cannot be checked, as there is no DNA. This CDR3 is built from 16 residues. Germline lookup yields CDR1 SEHNR and CDR2 FQNEAQ (reference sequence). The CDR3 spells CASSSPGQPANYGYTF.

The chain recombines TRBV9 with TRBJ2-3; TCRdb names TRBD2, which stays unverified in the absence of DNA. The CDR3 loop spans 15 amino acids. From germline, CDR1 is SGDLS and CDR2 YYNGEE. This chain's CDR3 is CASSTSGSYTDTQYF.

The chain has TRBV10-3 and TRBJ2-2; TCRdb picks TRBD1, but there is no DNA to check that call. The length of the CDR3 is 15 residues. Germline CDR1 reads ENHRY; CDR2 reads SYGVKD. CDR3 loop: CAISDPPGAGGELFF.

The chain carries TRBV15 and TRBJ1-3. CDR1 and CDR2 (germline): LNHNV, YYDKDF (reference sequence). This CDR3 has 15 residues. The CDR3 protein is CATSRGGPSGNTIYF.

The V call is TRBV20-1, the J call TRBJ2-3. Germline-derived CDR1 and CDR2 are DFQATT and SNEGSKA (reference sequence). CDR3 length equals 12 residues. The CDR3 spells CSVSHTSDTQYF.

This sequence joins TRBV5-6 and TRBJ2-7. The CDR3 totals 13 residues. CDR1 is SGHDT and CDR2 is YYEEEE in the germline V gene. CDR3 amino acids: CASSIQTSYEQYF. Full variable domain (rest looked up from reference TRBV5-6 and TRBJ2-7): DAGVTQSPTHLIKTRGQQVTLRCSPKSGHDTVSWYQQALGQGPQFIFQYYEEEERQRGNFPDRFSGHQFPNYSSELNVNALLLGDSALYLCASSIQTSYEQYFGPGTRLTVT.

The chain has TRBV7-2 and TRBJ2-4; without DNA, the TCRdb call of TRBD2 cannot be checked. The CDR3 covers 14 residues. Germline V gene lookup returns CDR1 SGHTA and CDR2 FQGNSA. The CDR3 is CASSSLTVKNIQYF. Full variable domain (remainder filled in from reference TRBV7-2 and TRBJ2-4): GAGVSQSPSNKVTEKGKDVELRCDPISGHTALYWYRQSLGQGLEFLIYFQGNSAPDKSGLPSDRFSAERTGGSVSTLTIQRTQQEDSAVYLCASSSLTVKNIQYFGAGTRLSVL.

CDR3 amino acids: CSAPRGQANEQFF. The chain carries TRBV20-1 and TRBJ2-1; as DNA is missing, the TRBD1 call by TCRdb cannot be tested. Germline V gives CDR1 DFQATT, CDR2 SNEGSKA (reference sequence). The CDR3 loop spans 13 amino acids.

V is TRBV9 and J is TRBJ2-1; TCRdb returns TRBD2, unconfirmable since there is no DNA. Germline CDR1 SGDLS, CDR2 YYNGEE. The CDR3 sequence is 18 residues long. CDR3 protein: CASSTGTSGRSSYNEQFF.

The gene calls are TRBV24-1 and TRBJ2-1; TCRdb selects TRBD1, and the lack of DNA leaves this call unchecked. Germline values: CDR1 KGHDR, CDR2 SFDVKD. The CDR3 covers 17 residues. CDR3 region: CATSGSPGTGPYNEQFF.

CDR3 in amino acids: CASSYSSGPQETQYF. The rearrangement uses TRBV6-5 and TRBJ2-5; absent DNA, TCRdb's TRBD2 call cannot be checked. Germline-derived CDR1 and CDR2 are MNHEY and SVGAGI. The CDR3 sequence is 15 residues long.

CDR3 in amino acids: CSVANLAMYEQYF. This sequence joins TRBV29-1 and TRBJ2-7; TCRdb selects TRBD2, and the lack of DNA leaves this call unchecked. Germline lookup yields CDR1 SQVTM and CDR2 ANQGSEA. CDR3 length: 13 amino acids.

CDR3 residues: CSARTPGAGNYGYTF. The rearrangement uses TRBV20-1 and TRBJ1-2; as DNA is missing, the TRBD1 call by TCRdb cannot be tested. The CDR3 covers 15 residues. The germline gives CDR1 DFQATT, CDR2 SNEGSKA (reference sequence).

V and J are TRBV5-1 and TRBJ2-2. The germline V gene encodes CDR1 SGHRS and CDR2 YFSETQ. The length of the CDR3 is 12 residues. CDR3 sequence: CASSHISGELFF.

This chain joins TRBV7-9 and TRBJ1-2. The length of the CDR3 is 12 residues. In germline, CDR1 is SEHNR, CDR2 FQNEAQ (reference sequence). This chain's CDR3 is CASSLMNYGYTF.

The chain employs TRBV30 and TRBJ1-1; TCRdb outputs TRBD1, but without DNA this stays unchecked. The CDR3 sequence is 12 residues long. Per the germline V gene, CDR1 is GTSNPN and CDR2 is SVGIG (reference sequence). The CDR3 here is CAWSPRGDEAFF. Looking up the rest from reference TRBV30 and TRBJ1-1 gives the full variable domain: SQTIHQWPATLVQPVGSPLSLECTVEGTSNPNLYWYRQAAGRGLQLLFYSVGIGQISSEVPQNLSASRPQDRQFILSSKKLLLSDSGFYLCAWSPRGDEAFFGQGTRLTVV.

This sequence joins TRBV4-3 and TRBJ1-4. The V gene's germline CDR1 is LGHNA and CDR2 YSLEER. The CDR3 covers 14 residues. The CDR3 is CASSRQKWGEKLFF.